Here is one TCR beta chain with its context. Clones were read by immunoSEQ multiplex PCR, and TCRdb kept only the in-frame ones, dropping some. This table holds roughly 200,000 clones, 70% to 80% found once. The data originate from a study of blood T cell repertoires in COVID-19. The wider study: Samples taken during acute and convalescent COVID-19 were collected in the United States, Italy and Spain.

With 0 bases removed from V and 2 bases from J, the gap between germline ends came to 13 bases. The germline V gene has CDR1 LNHDA and CDR2 SQIVND (reference sequence). This CDR3 contains 16 residues. The specimen was peripheral blood. The chain combines TRBV19 with TRBJ2-5; TRBD1 is a possible D gene (6 bases). The clonotype was recovered from a man in his fifties or sixties who had recovered from COVID-19. In nucleotides, the CDR3 is TGTGCCAGTAGTATAGACGGCAGGGGCGGACAAGAGACCCAGTACTTC. As protein: CASSIDGRGGQETQYF.